The 32 T cell receptor beta chains listed next were all sequenced from one sample in a study of T-cell memory formation after mild COVID-19. One entry per CDR3 protein, called by TCRdb with MiXCR from the 5' RACE reads. The table lists roughly 110,000 distinct CDR3 sequences, over 10% of them singletons. The source material was PBMCs or a T cell subset sorted from them (not recorded which). These receptors were collected from an adult woman who had mild COVID-19 (a few samples of this study predate the infection). Cell type and time point are not known.

This clonotype was seen more than once but under ten times. V is TRBV5-1 and J is TRBJ2-6; D is undetermined. Germline values: CDR1 SGHRS, CDR2 YFSETQ. Trimming cost V 2 bases and J 0 bases, with 18 bases left between them. The CDR3 covers 19 residues. This CDR3 is CASSFGTVFSSSGANVLTF. The CDR3 bases are TGCGCCAGCAGCTTTGGAACAGTCTTCTCAAGCTCTGGGGCCAACGTCCTGACTTTC.

This clonotype was picked up many times. J is TRBJ2-5 and V is TRBV10-3, with 10 positions matching TRBD2. The CDR3 length is 17 residues. Per germline, CDR1 ENHRY and CDR2 SYGVKD. V was clipped by 0 bases and J by 2 bases; unmatched bases: 6. CDR3 coding DNA: TGTGCCATCAGTGAGTCTGTACTAGCGGGGTTACAAGAGACCCAGTACTTC. Translation gives CAISESVLAGLQETQYF.

V and J are TRBV4-3 and TRBJ1-1; D gene unclear. The CDR3 consists of 17 residues. Per germline, CDR1 LGHNA and CDR2 YSLEER. V was cut by 1 base and J by 5 bases, with 20 bases left in between. The CDR3 bases are TGCGCCAGCAGCCAAGGCCAAGTCCATAGAGGAACAACTGAAGCTTTCTTT. It yields the protein CASSQGQVHRGTTEAFF.

This clonotype was seen a handful of times. The chain recombines TRBV5-6 with TRBJ2-7; 8 bases fit TRBD2. V dropped 4 bases and J dropped 3; count of bases not matched to a gene: 6. Germline CDR1 SGHDT, CDR2 YYEEEE. The CDR3 runs 14 residues. This CDR3 is CASSVTGGDYEQYF. CDR3 coding DNA: TGTGCCAGCAGCGTCACGGGAGGGGACTACGAGCAGTACTTC.

There are many counts of this clonotype. CDR3 nucleotide sequence: TGTGCCAGCAGCTCCCTCCGACTAGCGGGGGGGTCGAATGAGCAGTTCTTC. Protein product: CASSSLRLAGGSNEQFF. J is TRBJ2-1 and V is TRBV11-2; 14 bases map to TRBD2. Per the germline V gene, CDR1 is SGHAT and CDR2 is FQNNGV. The CDR3 has 17 residues. The ends lost 4 bases at V and 7 bases at J; junction bases unmatched: 9.

The V and J genes are TRBV20-1 and TRBJ2-2; TRBD2 is a possible D gene (6 bases). Germline CDR1 reads DFQATT; CDR2 reads SNEGSKA (reference sequence). The ends were cut back, 0 bases at V and 5 bases at J, with 16 bases in the middle. The CDR3 covers 16 residues. The CDR3 protein is CSARDGGAPFTGELFF. The DNA for the CDR3 is TGCAGTGCTAGAGATGGAGGGGCTCCCTTTACCGGGGAGCTGTTTTTT.

This clonotype was seen a handful of times. The chain has TRBV5-6 and TRBJ2-1; 8 bases are shared with TRBD2. Losses at the gene ends were 0 bases for V and 7 bases for J; bases not matched to a gene: 9. The germline V gene has CDR1 SGHDT and CDR2 YYEEEE. The CDR3 loop spans 16 amino acids. CDR3 protein: CASSLAPTSAFNEQFF. The CDR3 DNA reads TGTGCCAGCAGCTTGGCCCCGACTAGCGCTTTTAATGAGCAGTTCTTC.

In its sample, this clonotype was seen a few times. The V call is TRBV7-6, the J call TRBJ2-1, with 10 bases identical to TRBD1. V was pared by 4 bases and J by 2 bases, with 5 bases of the junction left unmatched. Germline V CDR1 and CDR2: SGHVS, FNYEAQ. The CDR3 has 16 residues. CDR3 sequence reads: CASSSGQGSTYNEQFF. Here the CDR3 DNA reads TGTGCCAGCAGCTCGGGACAGGGGTCGACCTACAATGAGCAGTTCTTC. Full variable domain (outside the CDR3, taken from reference TRBV7-6 and TRBJ2-1): GAGVSQSPRYKVTKRGQDVALRCDPISGHVSLYWYRQALGQGPEFLTYFNYEAQQDKSGLPNDRFSAERPEGSISTLTIQRTEQRDSAMYRCASSSGQGSTYNEQFFGPGTRLTVL.

This clonotype was observed at least ten times. The CDR3 nucleotides are TGTGCCAGCAGCTCCACTACGACCCAGTACTTC. This encodes CASSSTTTQYF. The chain combines TRBV7-6 with TRBJ2-5, with unresolved D. V was shortened by 4 bases and J by 7 bases, with 7 bases between the two germline ends. From germline, CDR1 is SGHVS and CDR2 FNYEAQ. There are 11 residues in the CDR3.

The chain carries TRBV4-3 and TRBJ2-1; D is uncertain. This CDR3 has 14 residues. CDR1 is LGHNA and CDR2 is YSLEER in the germline V gene. Deletions cut 1 base from V and 1 base from J, with 5 bases between. The CDR3 DNA reads as TGCGCCAGCAGCCAAGCATCGTCCTACAATGAGCAGTTCTTC. Translating it yields CASSQASSYNEQFF.

This rearrangement joins TRBV27 to TRBJ1-1; 7 positions match TRBD1. The germline gives CDR1 MNHEY, CDR2 SMNVEV (reference sequence). The CDR3 is made up of 15 amino acids. J was trimmed by 3 bases and V by 5 bases; bases with no gene match: 9. The CDR3 sequence is CASSGSTGPYTEAFF. The CDR3 region has the DNA TGTGCCAGCAGTGGATCGACAGGGCCCTACACTGAAGCTTTCTTT.

This clonotype was counted only a few times. The chain employs TRBV4-3 and TRBJ2-7; 10 nucleotides align to TRBD1. The CDR3 is 15 residues long. The germline V gene encodes CDR1 LGHNA and CDR2 YSLEER. Unmatched junction bases numbered 5, after V lost 0 bases and J lost 6 bases. CDR3 loop: CASSQDMGTGVEQYF. In DNA, the CDR3 is TGCGCCAGCAGCCAAGATATGGGGACAGGGGTCGAGCAGTACTTC.

This clonotype was detected many times. This chain uses TRBV4-1 with TRBJ2-2, with D possibly being TRBD2 (7 bases). This CDR3 is built from 16 residues. Germline assignment: CDR1 MGHRA and CDR2 YSYEKL. V lost 0 bases and J lost 4, with 12 bases in between. In nucleotides, the CDR3 is TGCGCCAGCAGCCAAGAGGGGGGGGCTCTCACCGGGGAGCTGTTTTTT. Its translation: CASSQEGGALTGELFF.

This clonotype was seen a few times. The rearrangement uses TRBV7-9 and TRBJ2-7, with D possibly TRBD2 on 6 matching bases. Germline-derived CDR1 and CDR2 are SEHNR and FQNEAQ (reference sequence). This CDR3 is 16 amino acids long. V lost 5 bases and J lost 3, with 20 bases in between. The CDR3 here is CASSPVGGRGVYEQYF. The CDR3 DNA is TGTGCCAGCAGCCCCGTGGGGGGAAGAGGAGTCTACGAGCAGTACTTC.

This clonotype was seen more than once but under ten times. This chain links TRBV24-1 with TRBJ1-1; D is unclear. The germline V gene encodes CDR1 KGHDR and CDR2 SFDVKD. Trimming shortened V by 6 bases and J by 3 bases, and 4 bases separated the two germline ends. The CDR3 covers 11 residues. The CDR3 DNA reads TGTGCCACCAGTAGTTACACTGAAGCTTTCTTT. This translates into CATSSYTEAFF.

This clonotype was seen a few times. The rearrangement links TRBV6-6 to TRBJ2-1, with D possibly being TRBD2 (6 bases). Trimming removed 5 bases at V and 14 bases at J, with 16 bases between. The germline CDR1 and CDR2 sequences are MNHNY and SVGAGI (reference sequence). The CDR3 runs to 12 residues. The CDR3 nucleotides read TGTGCCAGCAGTGACCAACTAGCTTCAGAGTTCTTC. Protein: CASSDQLASEFF.

This clonotype was seen only a few times. This sequence joins TRBV12-3 or TRBV12-4 and TRBJ1-1, with D unclear. The CDR3 is made up of 16 amino acids. The ends were cut back, 1 base at V and 3 bases at J, with 15 bases in the middle. In DNA, the CDR3 is TGTGCCAGCAGTTTAGGCAGGTTTAGATGGGACACTGAAGCTTTCTTT. Translating gives CASSLGRFRWDTEAFF.

The genes are TRBV5-1 and TRBJ2-3; 13 positions match TRBD2. Losses at the gene ends were 2 bases for V and 0 bases for J; bases not matched to a gene: 3. CDR1 is SGHRS, CDR2 YFSETQ, per germline. This CDR3 contains 17 residues. In DNA form, the CDR3 reads TGCGCCAGCAGCTTATGGACTAGCGGGGGAAGCACAGATACGCAGTATTTT. It specifies CASSLWTSGGSTDTQYF.

The chain couples TRBV4-1 to TRBJ1-1; 9 bases are shared with TRBD1. The CDR3 extends over 14 amino acids. The V gene end was trimmed by 4 bases and the J gene end by 4 bases; junction bases not matched to a gene: 4. The V gene's germline CDR1 is MGHRA and CDR2 YSYEKL. The DNA for the CDR3 is TGCGCCAGCAGCCGGGACAGGGAGGTCACTGAAGCTTTCTTT. This translates into CASSRDREVTEAFF.

The chain uses TRBV5-6 and TRBJ1-2, with TRBD1 identical over 8 bases. Germline values: CDR1 SGHDT, CDR2 YYEEEE. The CDR3 loop spans 14 amino acids. With 6 bases clipped from V and 6 bases from J, the junction kept 10 bases outside the gene matches. CDR3 bases: TGTGCCAGCATACTAAATCCGGGACAGGATGGCTACACCTTC. It yields the protein CASILNPGQDGYTF.

The J gene is TRBJ1-5, the V gene TRBV5-1; D is unresolved. CDR1 and CDR2 from the germline V gene are SGHRS and YFSETQ. The V gene lost 0 bases and the J gene lost 0 bases, with 19 bases spanning the gap. The CDR3 has 19 amino acids. The CDR3 DNA reads TGCGCCAGCAGCTTGGTGCCCTTCGAGAGGTGGTTTAGCAATCAGCCCCAGCATTTT. Translating gives CASSLVPFERWFSNQPQHF.

This chain uses TRBV2 with TRBJ2-1, with 8 bases lining up with TRBD2. This CDR3 has 14 residues. With 6 bases clipped from V and 6 bases from J, the junction kept 7 bases outside the gene matches. Germline lookup yields CDR1 SNHLY and CDR2 FYNNEI. The CDR3 bases are TGTGCCAGCAGGGTAGCGGGGATCTCCAATGAGCAGTTCTTC. Protein: CASRVAGISNEQFF. Looking up the rest from reference TRBV2 and TRBJ2-1 gives the full variable domain: EPEVTQTPSHQVTQMGQEVILRCVPISNHLYFYWYRQILGQKVEFLVSFYNNEISEKSEIFDDQFSVERPDGSNFTLKIRSTKLEDSAMYFCASRVAGISNEQFFGPGTRLTVL.

This clonotype has a handful of counts. The chain links TRBV7-3 to TRBJ2-1; D remains unclear. The CDR3 loop spans 13 amino acids. V shed 1 base and J shed 10 bases, with 11 bases lying between them. Germline V gene lookup returns CDR1 SGHTA and CDR2 FQGTGA. The CDR3 bases are TGTGCCAGCAGCTTAAGCGGTAATGGGGAGCAGTTCTTC. Protein: CASSLSGNGEQFF.

The genes are TRBV4-1 and TRBJ2-1; D unclear. Germline V gene data show CDR1 as MGHRA and CDR2 as YSYEKL. CDR3 length: 15 residues. Deletions cut 1 base from V and 1 base from J, with 8 bases between. The CDR3 reads CASSQGSASYNEQFF. CDR3 sequence (DNA): TGCGCCAGCAGCCAAGGGAGCGCGTCCTACAATGAGCAGTTCTTC.

This clonotype has more than one count but fewer than ten. The J gene is TRBJ2-7, the V gene TRBV10-3; 7 nucleotides line up with TRBD2. The CDR3 length is 16 residues. The germline V gene has CDR1 ENHRY and CDR2 SYGVKD. V was pared by 3 bases and J by 2 bases, with 10 bases of the junction left unmatched. The CDR3 here is CAISEANLRGTYEQYF. As DNA, the CDR3 is TGTGCCATCAGTGAAGCTAATTTGCGGGGGACCTACGAGCAGTACTTC.

This clonotype has only a few counts. V and J are TRBV4-2 and TRBJ1-5; D not certain. CDR3 length equals 13 residues. Trimming took off 4 bases at V and 8 bases at J, with 12 bases between the two ends. CDR1 LGHNA and CDR2 YNFKEQ come from the germline V gene. The CDR3 coding sequence is TGTGCCAGCAGCCCCCTTGTTGAAGAGCCCCAGCATTTT. Amino acid sequence: CASSPLVEEPQHF.

Comment on this clonotype: A read error may produce the germline difference seen at one junction end. The CDR3 region is CAGSYSKKGGSNQPQHF. CDR3 bases: TGTGCCGGCAGTTACTCTAAGAAAGGGGGAAGCAATCAGCCCCAGCATTTT. The chain has TRBV6-5 and TRBJ1-5, with D perhaps TRBD1 (6 bases). The length of the CDR3 is 17 residues. CDR1 is MNHEY, CDR2 SVGAGI, per germline.

The chain is built from TRBV7-2 and TRBJ1-2; D is uncertain. V was cut by 0 bases and J by 4 bases, with 9 bases left in between. CDR3 length: 14 amino acids. Germline lookup yields CDR1 SGHTA and CDR2 FQGNSA. CDR3 coding DNA: TGTGCCAGCAGCTTAGCTGCGGGAGGCTATGGCTACACCTTC. It encodes CASSLAAGGYGYTF.

This clonotype came up a few times. The genes are TRBV20-1 and TRBJ2-1; TRBD1 matches 9 bases. J lost 6 bases, V lost 6 bases, and 3 bases had no gene match. This CDR3 spans 12 amino acids. The germline V gene encodes CDR1 DFQATT and CDR2 SNEGSKA (reference sequence). The DNA for the CDR3 is TGCAGTGCGGGACAGGGAGGCAATGAGCAGTTCTTC. It translates to CSAGQGGNEQFF.

This clonotype was seen more than once but under ten times. The rearrangement links TRBV27 to TRBJ2-7, with TRBD1 identical over 10 bases. J was trimmed by 9 bases and V by 6 bases; bases with no gene match: 14. Germline V lookup: CDR1 MNHEY, CDR2 SMNVEV (reference sequence). CDR3 size: 15 residues. The CDR3 spells CASSSIMSRDRGQYF. CDR3 coding DNA: TGTGCCAGCAGCTCCATAATGTCCCGGGACAGGGGGCAGTACTTC.

This clonotype was detected ten times or more. The chain uses TRBV4-2 and TRBJ2-3; either TRBD1 or TRBD2 may supply D (5 bases each). Germline V gene data show CDR1 as LGHNA and CDR2 as YNFKEQ. This CDR3 is 18 amino acids long. Trimming pared 0 bases from V and 2 bases from J, leaving 18 bases between. The CDR3 loop is CASSQEKSGTYITDTQYF. The CDR3 DNA reads TGTGCCAGCAGCCAAGAGAAATCCGGGACGTATATCACAGATACGCAGTATTTT.

This clonotype has a handful of counts. The genes are TRBV5-5 and TRBJ2-3; the D is unclear. V dropped 2 bases and J dropped 2 bases, with 12 bases sitting between them. From germline, CDR1 is SGHKS and CDR2 YYEKEE (reference sequence). The CDR3 totals 15 residues. The CDR3 nucleotides read TGTGCCAGCAGCTTCGTTTGGGTACCCACAGATACGCAGTATTTT. Translated: CASSFVWVPTDTQYF.